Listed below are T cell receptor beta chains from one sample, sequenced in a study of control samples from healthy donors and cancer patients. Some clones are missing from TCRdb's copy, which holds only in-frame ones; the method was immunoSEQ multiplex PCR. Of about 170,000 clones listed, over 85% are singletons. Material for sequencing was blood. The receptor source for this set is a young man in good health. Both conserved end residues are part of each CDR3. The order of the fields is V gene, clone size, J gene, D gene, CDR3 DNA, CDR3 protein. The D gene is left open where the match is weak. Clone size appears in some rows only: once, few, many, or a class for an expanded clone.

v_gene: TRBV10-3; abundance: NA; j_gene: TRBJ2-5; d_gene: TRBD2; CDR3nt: TGTGCCATTGGACTAGCGGAAGAGACCCAGTACTTC; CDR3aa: CAIGLAEETQYF
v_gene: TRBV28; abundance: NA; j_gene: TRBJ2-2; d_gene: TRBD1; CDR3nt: TGTGCCAGCAGTCTCCCGGACAGGACCGGGGAGCTGTTTTTT; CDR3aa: CASSLPDRTGELFF
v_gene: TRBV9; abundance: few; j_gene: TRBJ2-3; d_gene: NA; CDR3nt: TGTGCCAGCAGCCCGGATTGGGCGACCAGTCGCACAGATACGCAGTATTTT; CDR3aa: CASSPDWATSRTDTQYF
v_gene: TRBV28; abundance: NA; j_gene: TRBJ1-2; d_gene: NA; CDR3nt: TGTGCCAGCAGTCCTGGGGGAGTGACTGGCTACACCTTC; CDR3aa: CASSPGGVTGYTF
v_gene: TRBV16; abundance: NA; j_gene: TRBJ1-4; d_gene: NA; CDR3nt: TGTGCCAGCAGCCCCATCTCTTGGGAGGGAGAAAAACTGTTTTTT; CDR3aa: CASSPISWEGEKLFF
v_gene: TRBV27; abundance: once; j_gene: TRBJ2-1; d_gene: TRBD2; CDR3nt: TGTGCCAGCAGTCCCCTTACTAGCGGGGGGATCAGCTCCTACAATGAGCAGTTCTTC; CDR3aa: CASSPLTSGGISSYNEQFF
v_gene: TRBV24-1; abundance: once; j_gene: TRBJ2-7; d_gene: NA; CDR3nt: TGTGCCACCAGTGATATCGATTCGAGGGTCTCCGAGCAGTACTTC; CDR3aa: CATSDIDSRVSEQYF
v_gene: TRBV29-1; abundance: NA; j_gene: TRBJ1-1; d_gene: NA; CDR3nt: TGCACCTCCGAGCAGGGAGGGAACACTGAAGCTTTCTTT; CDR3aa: CTSEQGGNTEAFF
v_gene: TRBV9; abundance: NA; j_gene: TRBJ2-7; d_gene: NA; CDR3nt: TGTGCCAGCAGCCCTCGCCTAGGGCGGGCCTACGAGCAGTACTTC; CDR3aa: CASSPRLGRAYEQYF
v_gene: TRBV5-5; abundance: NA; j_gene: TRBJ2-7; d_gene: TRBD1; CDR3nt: TGTGCCAGCAGCTGGGGACAGGGAATGCCCTACGAGCAGTACTTC; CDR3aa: CASSWGQGMPYEQYF
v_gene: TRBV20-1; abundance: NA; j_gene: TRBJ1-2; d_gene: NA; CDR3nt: TGCAGTGCTAGTAATGTCAGGGGCGAGGGCTATGGCTACACCTTC; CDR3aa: CSASNVRGEGYGYTF
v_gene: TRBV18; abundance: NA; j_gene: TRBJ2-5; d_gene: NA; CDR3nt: TGTGCCAGCTCACTAGCCCAAGAGACCCAGTACTTC; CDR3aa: CASSLAQETQYF
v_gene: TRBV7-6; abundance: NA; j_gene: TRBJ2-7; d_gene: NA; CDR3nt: TGTGCCAGCAGCTTAGGTCACAGCTACGAGCAGTACTTC; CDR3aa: CASSLGHSYEQYF
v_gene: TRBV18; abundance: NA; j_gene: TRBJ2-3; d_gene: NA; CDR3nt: TGTGCCAGCTCACCCAATGGAGGGGATACGCAGTATTTT; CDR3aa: CASSPNGGDTQYF
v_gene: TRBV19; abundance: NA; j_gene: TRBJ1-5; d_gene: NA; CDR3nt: TGTGCCAGTATTGAACGTGGGGTAATGAGCAATCAGCCCCAGCATTTT; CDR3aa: CASIERGVMSNQPQHF
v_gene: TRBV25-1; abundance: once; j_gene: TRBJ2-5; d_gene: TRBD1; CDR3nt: TGTGCCAGCAAGACAGGGGATCAGGGGACCCAGTACTTC; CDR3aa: CASKTGDQGTQYF
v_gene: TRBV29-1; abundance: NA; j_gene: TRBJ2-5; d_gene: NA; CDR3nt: TGCAGCGTTAGGGTAGAGACCCAGTACTTC; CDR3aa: CSVRVETQYF